The clone carrying this T cell receptor beta chain was seen a handful of times. Antigen specificity is unknown. The sample originates from a study of early stage breast cancer tumors. Using immunoSEQ multiplex PCR, the repertoire was profiled, and TCRdb retains in-frame clones only, with some absent. Of about 50,000 clones in the sample, 75% to 85% were seen once. The CDR3 is 15 amino acids. Germline CDR1 and CDR2: MNHNS and SASEGT. Trimming stripped 5 bases from V and 4 bases from J, with 17 bases between. Broader study findings: Most shared enriched TCRB sequences were commonly generated ones.

The sample taken for sequencing was blood. The clonotype comes from a person between 50 and 60 years old with breast cancer. The chain links TRBV6-1 to TRBJ1-2; D possibly corresponds to TRBD1 (6 bases). CDR3 bases: TGTGCCAGCAGTTCCCGACAGGATGCTTTCTATGGCTACACCTTC. Its protein product is CASSSRQDAFYGYTF.